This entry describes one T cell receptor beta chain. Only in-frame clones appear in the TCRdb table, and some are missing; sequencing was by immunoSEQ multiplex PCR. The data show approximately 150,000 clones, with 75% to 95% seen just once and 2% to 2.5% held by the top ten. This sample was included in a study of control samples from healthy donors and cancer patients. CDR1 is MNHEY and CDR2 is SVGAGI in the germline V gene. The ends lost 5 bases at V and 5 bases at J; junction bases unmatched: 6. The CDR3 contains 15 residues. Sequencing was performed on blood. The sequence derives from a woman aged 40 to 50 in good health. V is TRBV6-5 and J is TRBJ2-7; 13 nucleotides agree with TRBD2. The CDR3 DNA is TGTGCCAGCAGTAATCGACTAGCGGGGGGCCACGAGCAGTACTTC. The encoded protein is CASSNRLAGGHEQYF.